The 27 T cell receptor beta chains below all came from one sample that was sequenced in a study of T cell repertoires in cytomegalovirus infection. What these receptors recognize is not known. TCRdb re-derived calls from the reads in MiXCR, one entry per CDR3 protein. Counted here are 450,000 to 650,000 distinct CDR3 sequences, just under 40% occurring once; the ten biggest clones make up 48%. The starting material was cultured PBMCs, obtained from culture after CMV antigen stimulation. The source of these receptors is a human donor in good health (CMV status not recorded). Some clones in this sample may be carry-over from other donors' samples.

The CDR3 sequence is CSVAWTYGYTF. The CDR3, as DNA: TGCAGCGTTGCCTGGACCTATGGCTACACCTTC. V gene TRBV29-1 combines with J gene TRBJ1-2; D unresolved. V lost 4 bases and J lost 4, with 7 bases in between. The CDR3 sequence is 11 residues long. Germline lookup yields CDR1 SQVTM and CDR2 ANQGSEA. Complete variable domain (other parts from reference TRBV29-1 and TRBJ1-2): SAVISQKPSRDICQRGTSLTIQCQVDSQVTMMFWYRQQPGQSLTLIATANQGSEATYESGFVIDKFPISRPNLTFSTLTVSNMSPEDSSIYLCSVAWTYGYTFGSGTRLTVV.

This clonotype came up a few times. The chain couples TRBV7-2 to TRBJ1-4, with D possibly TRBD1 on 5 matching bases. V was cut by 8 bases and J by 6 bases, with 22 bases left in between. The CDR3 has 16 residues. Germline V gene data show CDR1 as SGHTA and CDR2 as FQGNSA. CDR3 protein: CASSSTTGVGDEKLFF. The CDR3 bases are TGTGCCAGCTCATCCACCACGGGGGTAGGAGATGAAAAACTGTTTTTT.

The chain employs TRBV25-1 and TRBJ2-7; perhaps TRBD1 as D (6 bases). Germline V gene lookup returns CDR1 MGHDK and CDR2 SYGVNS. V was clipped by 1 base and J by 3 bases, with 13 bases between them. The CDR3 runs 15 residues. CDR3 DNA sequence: TGTGCCAGCAGTGAATTATATAGGGGGTACTACGAGCAGTACTTC. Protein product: CASSELYRGYYEQYF.

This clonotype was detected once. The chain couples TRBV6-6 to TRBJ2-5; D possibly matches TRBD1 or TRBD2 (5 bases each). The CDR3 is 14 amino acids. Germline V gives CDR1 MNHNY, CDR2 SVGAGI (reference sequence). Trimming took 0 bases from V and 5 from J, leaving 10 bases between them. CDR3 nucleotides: TGTGCCAGCAGTTACTCGAGGGGAGCGGAGACCCAGTACTTC. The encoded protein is CASSYSRGAETQYF.

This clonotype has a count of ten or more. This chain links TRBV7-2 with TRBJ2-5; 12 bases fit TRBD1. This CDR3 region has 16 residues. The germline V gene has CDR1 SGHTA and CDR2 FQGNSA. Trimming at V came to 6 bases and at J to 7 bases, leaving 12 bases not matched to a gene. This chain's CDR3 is CASREVGTGGAGTQYF. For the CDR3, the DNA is TGTGCCAGCAGGGAAGTTGGGACAGGGGGCGCCGGGACCCAGTACTTC.

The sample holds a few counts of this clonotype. CDR3 bases: TGTGCCAGCACTCCCAGGCCAAGCACAGATACGCAGTATTTT. Translating gives CASTPRPSTDTQYF. The J gene is TRBJ2-3, the V gene TRBV6-2 or TRBV6-3; D uncertain. Germline V gene lookup returns CDR1 MNHEY and CDR2 SVGEGT. V gave up 7 bases and J gave up 0 bases, with 11 bases separating them. This CDR3 is 14 amino acids long.

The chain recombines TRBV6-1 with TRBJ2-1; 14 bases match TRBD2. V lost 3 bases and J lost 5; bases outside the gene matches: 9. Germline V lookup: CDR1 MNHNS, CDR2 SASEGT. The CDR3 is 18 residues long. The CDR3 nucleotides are TGTGCCAGCAGTGACCTTCCGGGACTAGCGGGGGCCAACAATGAGCAGTTCTTC. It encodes CASSDLPGLAGANNEQFF.

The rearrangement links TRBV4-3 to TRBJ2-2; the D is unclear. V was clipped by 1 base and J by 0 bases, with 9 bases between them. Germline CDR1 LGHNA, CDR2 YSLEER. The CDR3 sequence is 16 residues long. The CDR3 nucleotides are TGCGCCAGCAGCCAAGGATTGACGGCGAACACCGGGGAGCTGTTTTTT. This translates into CASSQGLTANTGELFF.

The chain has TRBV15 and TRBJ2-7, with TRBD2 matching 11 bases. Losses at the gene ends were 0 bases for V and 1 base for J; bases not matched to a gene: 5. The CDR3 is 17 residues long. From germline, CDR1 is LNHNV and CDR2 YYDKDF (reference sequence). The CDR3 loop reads CATSRELRTSGSYEQYF. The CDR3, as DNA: TGTGCCACCAGCAGAGAGCTGCGGACTAGCGGGTCCTACGAGCAGTACTTC.

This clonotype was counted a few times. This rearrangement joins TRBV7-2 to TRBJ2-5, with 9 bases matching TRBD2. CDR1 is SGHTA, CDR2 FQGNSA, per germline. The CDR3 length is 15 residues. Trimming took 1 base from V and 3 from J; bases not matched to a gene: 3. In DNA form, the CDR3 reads TGTGCCAGCAGCTTAGGGCCTAGCGGGAAAGAGACCCAGTACTTC. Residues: CASSLGPSGKETQYF.

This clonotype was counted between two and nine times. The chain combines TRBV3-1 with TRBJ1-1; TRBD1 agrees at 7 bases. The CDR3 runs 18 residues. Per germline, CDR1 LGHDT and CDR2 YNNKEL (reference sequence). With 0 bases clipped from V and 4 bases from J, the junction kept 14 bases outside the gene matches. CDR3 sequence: CASSQDPIPWTGSTEAFF. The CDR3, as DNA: TGTGCCAGCAGCCAAGACCCAATCCCGTGGACAGGCAGCACTGAAGCTTTCTTT.

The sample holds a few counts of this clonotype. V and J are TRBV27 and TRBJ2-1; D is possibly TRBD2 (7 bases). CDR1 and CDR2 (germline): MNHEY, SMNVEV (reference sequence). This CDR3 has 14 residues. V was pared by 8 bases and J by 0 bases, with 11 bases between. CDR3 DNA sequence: TGTGCCAGCTGGGGGGGCTACTCCTACAATGAGCAGTTCTTC. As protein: CASWGGYSYNEQFF.

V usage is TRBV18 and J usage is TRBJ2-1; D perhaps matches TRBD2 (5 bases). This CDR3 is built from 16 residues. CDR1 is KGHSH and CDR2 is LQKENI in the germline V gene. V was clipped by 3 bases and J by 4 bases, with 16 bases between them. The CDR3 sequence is CASSPPGAPGYNEQFF. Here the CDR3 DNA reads TGTGCCAGCTCACCGCCGGGTGCACCGGGGTACAATGAGCAGTTCTTC.

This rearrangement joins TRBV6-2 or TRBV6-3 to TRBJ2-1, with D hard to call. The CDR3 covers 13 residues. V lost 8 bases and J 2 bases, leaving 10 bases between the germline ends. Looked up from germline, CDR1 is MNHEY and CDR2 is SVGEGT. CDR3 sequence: CASQSRTYNEQFF. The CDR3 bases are TGTGCCAGCCAGTCAAGGACCTACAATGAGCAGTTCTTC.

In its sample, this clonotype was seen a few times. The CDR3 loop is CASSFQGNEAFF. CDR3 sequence (DNA): TGTGCCAGCAGCTTCCAGGGGAATGAAGCTTTCTTT. The rearrangement joins TRBV7-8 to TRBJ1-1; D perhaps matches TRBD1 (6 bases). CDR1 is SGHVS, CDR2 FQNEAQ, per germline. The CDR3 covers 12 residues. V was clipped by 3 bases and J by 7 bases, with 9 bases between them.

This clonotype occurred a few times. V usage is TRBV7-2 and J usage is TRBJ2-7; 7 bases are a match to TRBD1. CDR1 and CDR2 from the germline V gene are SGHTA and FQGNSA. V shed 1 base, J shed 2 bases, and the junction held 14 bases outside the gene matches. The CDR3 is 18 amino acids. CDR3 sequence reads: CASSLGIAEGAVAYEQYF. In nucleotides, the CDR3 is TGTGCCAGCAGCTTAGGGATTGCCGAGGGGGCGGTCGCCTACGAGCAGTACTTC.

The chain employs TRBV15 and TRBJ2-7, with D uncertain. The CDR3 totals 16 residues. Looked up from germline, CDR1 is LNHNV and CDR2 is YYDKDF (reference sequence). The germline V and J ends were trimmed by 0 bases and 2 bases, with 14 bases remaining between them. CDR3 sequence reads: CATSRDRRTWPYEQYF. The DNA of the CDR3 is TGTGCCACCAGCAGAGATCGAAGGACCTGGCCCTACGAGCAGTACTTC. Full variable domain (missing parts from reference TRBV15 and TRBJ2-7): DAMVIQNPRYQVTQFGKPVTLSCSQTLNHNVMYWYQQKSSQAPKLLFHYYDKDFNNEADTPDNFQSRRPNTSFCFLDIRSPGLGDTAMYLCATSRDRRTWPYEQYFGPGTRLTVT.

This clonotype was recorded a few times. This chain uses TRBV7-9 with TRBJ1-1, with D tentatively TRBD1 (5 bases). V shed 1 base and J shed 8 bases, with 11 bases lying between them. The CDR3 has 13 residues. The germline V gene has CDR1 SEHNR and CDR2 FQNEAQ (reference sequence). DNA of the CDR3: TGTGCCAGCAGCTTAGTCGTGGAGGGGGAAGCTTTCTTT. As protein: CASSLVVEGEAFF.

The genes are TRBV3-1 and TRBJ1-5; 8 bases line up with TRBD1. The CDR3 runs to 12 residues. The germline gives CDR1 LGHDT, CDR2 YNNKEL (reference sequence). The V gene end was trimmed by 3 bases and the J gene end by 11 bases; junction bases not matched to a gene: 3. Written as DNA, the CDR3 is TGTGCCAGCAGCCACCGGACAGGGACCCAGCATTTT. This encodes CASSHRTGTQHF. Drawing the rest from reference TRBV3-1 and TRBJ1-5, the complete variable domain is DTAVSQTPKYLVTQMGNDKSIKCEQNLGHDTMYWYKQDSKKFLKIMFSYNNKELIINETVPNRFSPKSPDKAHLNLHINSLELGDSAVYFCASSHRTGTQHFGDGTRLSIL.

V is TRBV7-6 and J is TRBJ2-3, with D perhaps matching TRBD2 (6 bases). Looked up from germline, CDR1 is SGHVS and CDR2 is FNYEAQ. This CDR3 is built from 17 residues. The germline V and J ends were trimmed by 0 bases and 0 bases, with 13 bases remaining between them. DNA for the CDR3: TGTGCCAGCAGCTTAGCCTTAACGCGGGGAAGCACAGATACGCAGTATTTT. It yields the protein CASSLALTRGSTDTQYF.

The CDR3 protein is CASSQSRGVYEQYF. As DNA, the CDR3 is TGTGCCAGCTCACAGTCTCGTGGAGTATACGAGCAGTACTTC. The rearrangement joins TRBV18 to TRBJ2-7; no reliable D call. This CDR3 has 14 residues. The V gene lost 4 bases and the J gene lost 4 bases, with 14 bases spanning the gap. Germline V gene lookup returns CDR1 KGHSH and CDR2 LQKENI.

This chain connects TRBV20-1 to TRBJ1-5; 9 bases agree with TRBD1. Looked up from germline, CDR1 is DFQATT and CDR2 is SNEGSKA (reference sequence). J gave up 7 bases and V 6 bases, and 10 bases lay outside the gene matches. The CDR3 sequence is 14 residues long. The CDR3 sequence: CSAVDRGVGQPQHF. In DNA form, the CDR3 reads TGCAGTGCCGTGGACAGGGGAGTTGGCCAGCCCCAGCATTTT.

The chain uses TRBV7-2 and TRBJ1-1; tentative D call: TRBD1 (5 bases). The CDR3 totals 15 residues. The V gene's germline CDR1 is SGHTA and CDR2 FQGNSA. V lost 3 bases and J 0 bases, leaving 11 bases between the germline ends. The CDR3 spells CASSFGQGLNTEAFF. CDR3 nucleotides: TGTGCCAGCAGCTTCGGGCAGGGCCTGAACACTGAAGCTTTCTTT.

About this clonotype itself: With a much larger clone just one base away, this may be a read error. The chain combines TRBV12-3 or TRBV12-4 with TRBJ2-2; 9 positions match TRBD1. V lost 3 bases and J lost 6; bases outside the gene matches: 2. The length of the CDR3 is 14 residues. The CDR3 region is CASSLRTGAGELFF. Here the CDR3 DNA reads TGTGCCAGCAGTTTGCGGACAGGGGCCGGGGAGCTGTTTTTT.

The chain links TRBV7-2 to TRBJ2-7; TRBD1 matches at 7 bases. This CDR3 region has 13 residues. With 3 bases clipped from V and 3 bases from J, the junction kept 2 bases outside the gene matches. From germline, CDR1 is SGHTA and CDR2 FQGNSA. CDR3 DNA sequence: TGTGCCAGCAGCTTCGGACAGGTCTACGAGCAGTACTTC. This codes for CASSFGQVYEQYF.

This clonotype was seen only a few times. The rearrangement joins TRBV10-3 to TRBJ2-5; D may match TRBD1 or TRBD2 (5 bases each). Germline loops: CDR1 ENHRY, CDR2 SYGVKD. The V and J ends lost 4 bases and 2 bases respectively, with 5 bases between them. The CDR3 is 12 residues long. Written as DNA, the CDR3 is TGTGCCATCAGTGGGGGGCAAGAGACCCAGTACTTC. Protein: CAISGGQETQYF.

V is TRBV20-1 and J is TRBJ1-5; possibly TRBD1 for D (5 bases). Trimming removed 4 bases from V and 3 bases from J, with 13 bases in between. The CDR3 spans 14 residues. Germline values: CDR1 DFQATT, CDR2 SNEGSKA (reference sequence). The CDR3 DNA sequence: TGCAGTGCTAAAAAAGGGGCCCCCAATCAGCCCCAGCATTTT. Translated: CSAKKGAPNQPQHF.